This TCR beta chain is from a study of CD8+ T cells in alopecia areata. RNA, once extracted, was reverse transcribed into cDNA for use as the sequencing template. The repertoire was sequenced with immunoSEQ multiplex PCR; TCRdb's copy has only in-frame clones and lacks some. The sample shows roughly 250,000 clones, 67% of them seen only once. Between the trimmed V and J ends, which lost 3 bases and 4 bases, there was a span of 7 bases. Germline assignment: CDR1 KGHSH and CDR2 LQKENI. The CDR3 has 12 amino acids. This clone was detected once. Additional DNA sequences in this sample encode the identical CDR3.

The starting material was CD4+ T cells sorted from blood, obtained at week 0. The gene calls are TRBV18 and TRBJ2-7, with D possibly being TRBD2 (6 bases). The TCR comes from a human donor with alopecia areata. The CDR3 bases are TGTGCCAGCTCACCGGGGGGATACGAGCAGTACTTC. Its protein product is CASSPGGYEQYF.